This T cell receptor (beta chain) was recovered during a study of blood T cell repertoires in COVID-19. Libraries were prepared by immunoSEQ multiplex PCR; TCRdb keeps only in-frame clonotypes and omits some of them. The table lists some 200,000 clones, about 88% of them singletons. Trimming left V 1 base short and J 4 bases short, with 16 bases between. The CDR3 consists of 16 residues. Germline values: CDR1 SGHTA, CDR2 FQGNSA. The chain has TRBV7-2 and TRBJ1-2, with D possibly matching TRBD1 (5 bases). The source material was peripheral blood. The receptor was derived from a woman of 80 years or more in a cohort sampled during active or convalescent COVID-19. CDR3 nucleotides: TGTGCCAGCAGCTTAGGCCGGGACGGGAGGACCTATGGCTACACCTTC. The encoded protein is CASSLGRDGRTYGYTF.